The clone carrying this T cell receptor (beta chain) was seen a few times. As yet, its antigen is unknown. 13 Jbeta primers and 60 Vbeta primers were used for the PCR. Produced via immunoSEQ multiplex PCR; TCRdb's table is partial and in-frame only. The data show 180,000 or so clones, about 85% seen once. The germline gives CDR1 SEHNR, CDR2 FQNEAQ (reference sequence). V gave up 5 bases and J gave up 5 bases; unmatched junction bases: 15. The CDR3 spans 16 residues. The data were obtained in a study of cytomegalovirus exposure and HLA in healthy donors. Findings of the study overall: Through in vitro validation, a few CMV-associated chains were shown to be specific for CMV antigens. The study labeled 170 or so TCR beta chains cytomegalovirus-associated.

Sequencing was carried out using PBMCs. This sequence originates from a girl under 18 in good health and CMV-seropositive. The chain is built from TRBV7-9 and TRBJ2-7, with 7 bases fitting TRBD2. This CDR3 is CASSQGIGLVKNEQYF. CDR3 nucleotide sequence: TGTGCCAGCAGCCAAGGAATAGGACTAGTGAAAAACGAGCAGTACTTC.